This passage covers 17 T cell receptor beta chains from one sample sequenced in a study of cytomegalovirus exposure and HLA in healthy donors. PCR involved 60 Vbeta and 13 Jbeta primers. The data were produced by immunoSEQ multiplex PCR, yet TCRdb's version contains in-frame clones alone and is incomplete. The sample yields 150,000 to 200,000 clones, approximately 78% seen once. The sequenced material came from PBMCs. Source of these receptors: a male donor in good health and CMV-seropositive.

Points on this clone: Germline is not matched at one junction end, which may reflect a read error. V and J are TRBV28 and TRBJ2-7; 9 bases agree with TRBD1. Germline CDR1 MDHEN, CDR2 SYDVKM. The CDR3 consists of 15 residues. The CDR3: CASSLYSGTGIRGDF. CDR3 DNA sequence: TGTGCCAGCAGTTTGTATTCCGGGACAGGGATTCGGGGAGACTTC.

This chain links TRBV9 with TRBJ2-1, with TRBD1 as a possible D gene (6 bases). The CDR3 spans 14 residues. The V end lost 3 bases, the J end lost 5 bases, and 12 bases lay between the germline ends. Germline-derived CDR1 and CDR2 are SGDLS and YYNGEE. The CDR3 sequence is CASSGMDSNNEQFF. CDR3 in DNA: TGTGCCAGCAGCGGAATGGACAGCAACAATGAGCAGTTCTTC.

This clone appeared once. The chain uses TRBV19 and TRBJ1-4; D unresolved. Germline loops: CDR1 LNHDA, CDR2 SQIVND (reference sequence). The V and J ends lost 1 base and 0 bases respectively, with 3 bases between them. The CDR3 has 14 residues. Written as DNA, the CDR3 is TGTGCCAGTAGTATAGTCGCAACTAATGAAAAACTGTTTTTT. Protein product: CASSIVATNEKLFF.

The chain uses TRBV7-6 and TRBJ1-4; no definite D call. CDR3 length: 14 residues. CDR1 SGHVS and CDR2 FNYEAQ come from the germline V gene. V dropped 1 base and J dropped 10 bases, with 13 bases sitting between them. Here the CDR3 reads CASSLEGQAAKLFF. DNA for the CDR3: TGTGCCAGCAGCTTAGAAGGCCAGGCAGCAAAACTGTTTTTT.

The chain recombines TRBV5-1 with TRBJ2-5, with 10 bases matching TRBD2. From germline, CDR1 is SGHRS and CDR2 YFSETQ. The CDR3 spans 16 residues. After removal of 4 bases from V and 2 bases from J, the junction contained 8 bases not matched to a gene. This CDR3 reads CASSPGAGGRQETQYF. For the CDR3, the DNA is TGCGCCAGCAGCCCCGGAGCGGGGGGGCGACAAGAGACCCAGTACTTC.

J is TRBJ2-1 and V is TRBV5-1, with TRBD2 matching 7 bases. The CDR3 covers 17 residues. Germline V gives CDR1 SGHRS, CDR2 YFSETQ. After removal of 4 bases from V and 3 bases from J, the junction contained 13 bases not matched to a gene. The CDR3 DNA follows: TGCGCCAGCAGCCCCACCGGGACTCCGGGGGGCTACAATGAGCAGTTCTTC. Its protein product is CASSPTGTPGGYNEQFF.

V usage is TRBV6-5 and J usage is TRBJ1-5; D might be TRBD1 (5 bases). Germline CDR1 MNHEY, CDR2 SVGAGI. The CDR3 consists of 15 residues. Trimming removed 6 bases from V and 3 bases from J, with 15 bases in between. The CDR3, as DNA: TGTGCCAGCAGCTACGAAGGGGCCGCCAATCAGCCCCAGCATTTT. Residues: CASSYEGAANQPQHF.

The chain has TRBV27 and TRBJ1-1; D is uncertain. CDR1 is MNHEY and CDR2 is SMNVEV in the germline V gene (reference sequence). Trimming took 5 bases from V and 4 from J, leaving 20 bases between them. The CDR3 is 16 amino acids. CDR3 bases: TGTGCCAGCAGTCCCCCCCCTGATAGGCGAGGCACTGAAGCTTTCTTT. It yields the protein CASSPPPDRRGTEAFF.

There are a few counts of this clone. The chain joins TRBV10-3 to TRBJ2-5; D is uncertain. Germline lookup yields CDR1 ENHRY and CDR2 SYGVKD. V was pared by 3 bases and J by 5 bases, with 7 bases between. CDR3 length equals 12 residues. The CDR3 region has the DNA TGTGCCATCAGTGAAGCCTTGGAGACCCAGTACTTC. Protein product: CAISEALETQYF.

The chain links TRBV27 to TRBJ1-1, with a tentative D call TRBD1 (5 bases). The germline CDR1 and CDR2 sequences are MNHEY and SMNVEV (reference sequence). This CDR3 is 15 amino acids long. The V gene lost 6 bases and the J gene lost 4 bases, with 18 bases spanning the gap. CDR3 amino acids: CASRPSYGGGTEAFF. As DNA, the CDR3 is TGTGCCAGCAGGCCCTCTTACGGGGGGGGCACTGAAGCTTTCTTT.

This chain joins TRBV5-4 and TRBJ1-1; 10 bases match TRBD1. This CDR3 is 16 amino acids long. V gave up 2 bases and J gave up 0 bases; unmatched junction bases: 4. Germline V gene lookup returns CDR1 SGHNT and CDR2 YYREEE (reference sequence). Here the CDR3 DNA reads TGTGCCAGCAGCTTACCGGGACAGGGGCTGAACACTGAAGCTTTCTTT. This translates into CASSLPGQGLNTEAFF.

V and J are TRBV5-6 and TRBJ1-1; 7 bases are a match to TRBD1. Germline lookup yields CDR1 SGHDT and CDR2 YYEEEE. The CDR3 covers 14 residues. Trimming took 3 bases from V and 1 from J; bases not matched to a gene: 3. The chain's CDR3 is CASSSDRENTEAFF. CDR3 bases: TGTGCCAGCAGCTCCGACAGGGAGAACACTGAAGCTTTCTTT.

The J gene is TRBJ2-3, the V gene TRBV28; weak D call: TRBD2 (6 bases). V was cut by 5 bases and J by 3 bases, with 18 bases left in between. This CDR3 region has 16 residues. CDR1 MDHEN and CDR2 SYDVKM come from the germline V gene. CDR3 DNA sequence: TGTGCCAGCAGTCCGAACCGGGGACTGGGGACAGATACGCAGTATTTT. Its protein is CASSPNRGLGTDTQYF.

This chain joins TRBV11-2 and TRBJ2-3; D not certain. Trimming took 3 bases from V and 1 from J, leaving 5 bases between them. Germline V CDR1 and CDR2: SGHAT, FQNNGV. This CDR3 has 13 residues. CDR3 bases: TGTGCCAGCAGCTTCGGAGGCACAGATACGCAGTATTTT. It specifies CASSFGGTDTQYF.

This chain connects TRBV5-1 to TRBJ2-7; 11 nucleotides line up with TRBD1. CDR3 length: 15 residues. V dropped 4 bases and J dropped 6; count of bases not matched to a gene: 9. Germline CDR1 is SGHRS and CDR2 is YFSETQ. DNA of the CDR3: TGCGCCAGCAGCGGACGGACAGGGGGCGGCGGCGAGCAGTACTTC. It encodes CASSGRTGGGGEQYF.

J is TRBJ1-1 and V is TRBV5-1, with 9 bases identical to TRBD1. CDR3 length: 16 amino acids. The trim removed 6 bases at V and 4 bases at J, leaving 13 bases unmatched. Germline loops: CDR1 SGHRS, CDR2 YFSETQ. The DNA of the CDR3 is TGCGCCAGCATAGGGGGCCTAGGACAGGGGTCCACTGAAGCTTTCTTT. This translates into CASIGGLGQGSTEAFF.

J is TRBJ1-6 and V is TRBV11-2; TRBD1 matches 8 bases. The CDR3 has 16 amino acids. The germline gives CDR1 SGHAT, CDR2 FQNNGV. V gave up 4 bases and J gave up 2 bases; unmatched junction bases: 4. CDR3 coding DNA: TGTGCCAGCAGCTCAAGGACAGGGACCTATAATTCACCCCTCCACTTT. Residues: CASSSRTGTYNSPLHF.